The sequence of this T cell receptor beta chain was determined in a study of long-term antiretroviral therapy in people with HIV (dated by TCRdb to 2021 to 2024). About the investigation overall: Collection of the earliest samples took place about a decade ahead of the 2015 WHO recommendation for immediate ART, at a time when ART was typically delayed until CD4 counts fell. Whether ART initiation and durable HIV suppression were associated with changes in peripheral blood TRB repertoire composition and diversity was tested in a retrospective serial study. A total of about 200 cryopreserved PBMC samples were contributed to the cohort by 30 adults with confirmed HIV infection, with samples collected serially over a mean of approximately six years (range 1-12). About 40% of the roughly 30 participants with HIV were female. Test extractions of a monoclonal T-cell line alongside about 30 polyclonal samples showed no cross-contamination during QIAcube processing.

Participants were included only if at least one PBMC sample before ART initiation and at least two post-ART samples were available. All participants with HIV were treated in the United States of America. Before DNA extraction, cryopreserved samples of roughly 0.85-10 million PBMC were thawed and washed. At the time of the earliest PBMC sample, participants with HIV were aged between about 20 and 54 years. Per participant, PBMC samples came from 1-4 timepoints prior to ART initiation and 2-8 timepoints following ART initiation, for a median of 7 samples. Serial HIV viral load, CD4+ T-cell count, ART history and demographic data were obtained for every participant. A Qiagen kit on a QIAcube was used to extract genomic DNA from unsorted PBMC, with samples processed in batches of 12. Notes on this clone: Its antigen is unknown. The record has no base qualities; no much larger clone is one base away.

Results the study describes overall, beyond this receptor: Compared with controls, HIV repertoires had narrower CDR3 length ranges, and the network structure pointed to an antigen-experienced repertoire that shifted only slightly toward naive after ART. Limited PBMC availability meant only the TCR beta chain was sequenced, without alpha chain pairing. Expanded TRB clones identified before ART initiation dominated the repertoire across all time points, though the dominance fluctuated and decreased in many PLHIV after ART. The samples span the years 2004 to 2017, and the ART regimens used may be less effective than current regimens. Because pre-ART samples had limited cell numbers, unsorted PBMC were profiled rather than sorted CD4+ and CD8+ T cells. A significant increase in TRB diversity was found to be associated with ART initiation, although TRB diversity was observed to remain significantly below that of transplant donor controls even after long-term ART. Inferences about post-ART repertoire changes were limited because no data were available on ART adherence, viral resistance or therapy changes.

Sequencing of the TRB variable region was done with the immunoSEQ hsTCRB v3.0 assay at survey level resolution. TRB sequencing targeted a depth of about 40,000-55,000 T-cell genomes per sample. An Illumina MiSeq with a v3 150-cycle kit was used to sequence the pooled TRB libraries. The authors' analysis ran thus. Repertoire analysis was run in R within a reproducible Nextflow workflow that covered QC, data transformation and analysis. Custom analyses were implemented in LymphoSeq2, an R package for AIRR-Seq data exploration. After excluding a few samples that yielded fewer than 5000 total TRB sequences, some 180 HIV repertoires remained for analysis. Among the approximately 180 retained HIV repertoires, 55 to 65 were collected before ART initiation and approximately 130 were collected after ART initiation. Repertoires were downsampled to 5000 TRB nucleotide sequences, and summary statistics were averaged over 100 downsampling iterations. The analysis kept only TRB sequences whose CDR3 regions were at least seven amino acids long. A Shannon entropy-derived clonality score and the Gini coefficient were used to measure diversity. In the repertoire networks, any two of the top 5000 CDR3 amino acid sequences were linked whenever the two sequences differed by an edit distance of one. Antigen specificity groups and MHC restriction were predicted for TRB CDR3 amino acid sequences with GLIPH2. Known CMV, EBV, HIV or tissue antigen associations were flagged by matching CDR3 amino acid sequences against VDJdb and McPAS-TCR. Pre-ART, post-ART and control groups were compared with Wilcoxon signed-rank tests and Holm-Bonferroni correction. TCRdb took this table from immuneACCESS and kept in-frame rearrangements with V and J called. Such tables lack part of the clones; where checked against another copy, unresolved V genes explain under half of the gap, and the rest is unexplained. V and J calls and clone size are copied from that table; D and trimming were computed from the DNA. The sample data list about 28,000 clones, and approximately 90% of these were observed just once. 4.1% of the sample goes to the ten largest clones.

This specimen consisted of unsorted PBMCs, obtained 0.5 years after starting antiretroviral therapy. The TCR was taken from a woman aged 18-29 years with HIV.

The DNA sequence reads TGTGCCAGCAGTGCAGACAGGGATCGGGGCTACACCTTC. It is translated as CASSADRDRGYTF. The V and J genes are TRBV6-1 and TRBJ1-2, and 7 junction bases match TRBD1. The germline V gene gives CDR1 as MNHNS and CDR2 as SASEGT. The cysteine opens and the phenylalanine closes a CDR3 of 13 amino acids. CDR3 DNA is the only sequence kept; it has 39 bases, read in frame from the first base. Relative to germline, V is missing 4 bases and J is missing 8 bases, with 7 bases of the junction outside any gene match.